A single T cell receptor (beta chain) is shown here with its context. Sequencing used immunoSEQ multiplex PCR; TCRdb keeps in-frame clones, though not all of them. The repertoire holds fewer than 200,000 clones, with roughly 81% as singletons. This specimen comes from a study of blood T cell repertoires in COVID-19. Study-level information: Sources were T cells, B-cell-depleted T cells, or PBMCs; the material itself was cDNA or gDNA.

Per the germline V gene, CDR1 is SEHNR and CDR2 is FQNEAQ (reference sequence). V was cut by 5 bases and J by 1 base, with 17 bases left in between. The CDR3 extends over 17 amino acids. The TCR sequence derives from a woman in her sixties or seventies with COVID-19, enrolled during active disease. V gene TRBV7-9 combines with J gene TRBJ1-4; the D gene is possibly TRBD1 (5 bases). Sequencing used peripheral blood. The CDR3 loop reads CASSGDGRVGTNEKLFF. DNA of the CDR3: TGTGCCAGCAGCGGGGACGGGAGGGTTGGAACTAATGAAAAACTGTTTTTT.